This TCR beta chain was sequenced during a study of somatic mutations in cytotoxic T cells in rheumatoid arthritis. Study summary: Patient blood (approximately 27 ml EDTA) was taken immediately after diagnosis and before treatment. Using a FACSAria II or Sony SH800, a portion of the V beta antibody-stained T-cell populations were flow-sorted at nearly 100% purity, and among those populations were V beta1+ cells that were then sequenced for TCRB.

The CDR3 runs to 16 residues. Germline V CDR1 and CDR2: SGHVS, FQNEAQ. Repertoires were generated with immunoSEQ multiplex PCR, while TCRdb's copy carries only in-frame clones and drops some. The sample holds 15,000 to 20,000 clones; about 80% are singletons and the top ten take 15% to 20%. Study-level results: There were about an eighth of the 65 patients in whom the largest CD8+ clone exceeded 20% of CD8+ cells. Of the expanded CD8+ clones, the antigen targets were not known.

As concerns this clone: Its antigen is unidentified. The junction shows a germline mismatch at one end, possibly a read error.

The chain uses TRBV7-8 and TRBJ2-7; 8 bases are a match to TRBD2. The TCR was taken from an adult with rheumatoid arthritis. Sequenced input: CD8+ T cells sorted from blood. The CDR3 loop is CASSLSGSGNSHEQYF. As DNA, the CDR3 is TGTGCCAGCAGCCTCTCGGGTAGCGGGAACTCCCACGAGCAGTACTTC.